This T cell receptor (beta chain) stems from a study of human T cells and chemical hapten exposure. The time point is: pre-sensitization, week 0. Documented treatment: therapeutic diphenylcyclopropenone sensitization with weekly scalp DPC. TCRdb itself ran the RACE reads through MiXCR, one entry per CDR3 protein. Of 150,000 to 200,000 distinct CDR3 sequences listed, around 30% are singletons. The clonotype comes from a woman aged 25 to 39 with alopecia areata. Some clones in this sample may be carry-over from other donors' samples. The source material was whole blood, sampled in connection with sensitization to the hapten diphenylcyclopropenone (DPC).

The chain's CDR3 is CASNHLRDGELFF. The DNA of the CDR3 is TGTGCCAGCAACCACCTCAGGGACGGGGAGCTGTTTTTT. The chain joins TRBV7-9 to TRBJ2-2; maybe TRBD1 (5 bases). Trimming pared 7 bases from V and 7 bases from J, leaving 13 bases between. The germline gives CDR1 SEHNR, CDR2 FQNEAQ (reference sequence). This CDR3 spans 13 amino acids. The entire variable domain, with the rest obtained from reference TRBV7-9 and TRBJ2-2, is as follows: DTGVSQNPRHKITKRGQNVTFRCDPISEHNRLYWYRQTLGQGPEFLTYFQNEAQLEKSRLLSDRFSAERPKGSFSTLEIQRTEQGDSAMYLCASNHLRDGELFFGEGSRLTVL.